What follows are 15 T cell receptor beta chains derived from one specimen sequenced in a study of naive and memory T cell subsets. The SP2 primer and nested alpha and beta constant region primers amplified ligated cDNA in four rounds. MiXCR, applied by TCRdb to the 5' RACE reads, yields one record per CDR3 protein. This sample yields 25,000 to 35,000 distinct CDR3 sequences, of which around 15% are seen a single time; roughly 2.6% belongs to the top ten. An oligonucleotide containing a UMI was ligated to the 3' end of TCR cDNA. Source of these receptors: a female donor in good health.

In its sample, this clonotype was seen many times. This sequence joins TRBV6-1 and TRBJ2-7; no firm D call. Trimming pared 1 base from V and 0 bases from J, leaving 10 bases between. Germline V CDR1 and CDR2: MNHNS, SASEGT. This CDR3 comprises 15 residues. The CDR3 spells CASSEDGGSSYEQYF. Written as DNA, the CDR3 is TGTGCCAGCAGTGAAGACGGCGGCAGCTCCTACGAGCAGTACTTC.

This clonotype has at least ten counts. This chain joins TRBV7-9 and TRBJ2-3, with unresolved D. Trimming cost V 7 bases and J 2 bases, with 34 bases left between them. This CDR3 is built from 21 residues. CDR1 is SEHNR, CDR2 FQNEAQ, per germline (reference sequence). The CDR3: CASTKLPTGPMISPTTDTQYF. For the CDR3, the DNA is TGTGCCAGCACCAAGCTCCCCACGGGCCCCATGATATCCCCCACCACAGATACGCAGTATTTT.

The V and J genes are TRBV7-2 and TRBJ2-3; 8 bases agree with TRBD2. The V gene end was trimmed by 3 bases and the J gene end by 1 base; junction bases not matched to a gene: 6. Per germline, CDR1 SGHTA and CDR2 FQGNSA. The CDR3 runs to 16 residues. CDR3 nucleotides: TGTGCCAGCAGCTTCTGGGGTAGCGGGGGCACAGATACGCAGTATTTT. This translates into CASSFWGSGGTDTQYF.

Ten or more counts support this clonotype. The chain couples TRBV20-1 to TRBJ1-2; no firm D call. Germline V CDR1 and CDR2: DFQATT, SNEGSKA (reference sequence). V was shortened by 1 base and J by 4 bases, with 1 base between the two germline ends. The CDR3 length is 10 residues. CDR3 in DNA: TGCAGTGCTAGAGGCTATGGCTACACCTTC. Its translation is CSARGYGYTF.

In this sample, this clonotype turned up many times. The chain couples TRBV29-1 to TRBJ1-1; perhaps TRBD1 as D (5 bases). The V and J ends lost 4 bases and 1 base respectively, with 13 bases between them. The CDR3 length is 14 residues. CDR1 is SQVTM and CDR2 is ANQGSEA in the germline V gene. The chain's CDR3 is CSVGMGRKNTEAFF. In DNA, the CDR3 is TGCAGCGTTGGGATGGGACGAAAGAACACTGAAGCTTTCTTT.

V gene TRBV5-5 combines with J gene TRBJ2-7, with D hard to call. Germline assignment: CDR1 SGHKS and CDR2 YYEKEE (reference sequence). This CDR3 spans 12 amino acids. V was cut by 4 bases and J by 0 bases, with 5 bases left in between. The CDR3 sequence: CASSRTSYEQYF. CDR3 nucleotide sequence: TGTGCCAGCAGCCGGACCTCCTACGAGCAGTACTTC. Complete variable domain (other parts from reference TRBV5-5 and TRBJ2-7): DAGVTQSPTHLIKTRGQQVTLRCSPISGHKSVSWYQQVLGQGPQFIFQYYEKEERGRGNFPDRFSARQFPNYSSELNVNALLLGDSALYLCASSRTSYEQYFGPGTRLTVT.

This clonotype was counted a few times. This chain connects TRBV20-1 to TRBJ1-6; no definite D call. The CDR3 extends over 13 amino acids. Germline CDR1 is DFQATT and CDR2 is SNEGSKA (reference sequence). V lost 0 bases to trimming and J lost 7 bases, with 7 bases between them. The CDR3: CSAREDGNSPLHF. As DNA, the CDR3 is TGCAGTGCTAGAGAGGACGGGAATTCACCCCTCCACTTT.

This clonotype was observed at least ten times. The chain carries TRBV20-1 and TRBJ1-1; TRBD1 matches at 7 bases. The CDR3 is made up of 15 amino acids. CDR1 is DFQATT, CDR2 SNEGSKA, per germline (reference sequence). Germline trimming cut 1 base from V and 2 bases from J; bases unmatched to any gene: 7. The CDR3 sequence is CSARAARGRNTEAFF. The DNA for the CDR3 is TGCAGTGCTAGAGCGGCCAGGGGGAGAAACACTGAAGCTTTCTTT.

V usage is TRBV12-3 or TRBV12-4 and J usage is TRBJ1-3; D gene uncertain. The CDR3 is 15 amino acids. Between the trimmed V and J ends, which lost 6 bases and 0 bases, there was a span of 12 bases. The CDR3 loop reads CASSPGRISGNTIYF. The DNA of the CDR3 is TGTGCCAGCAGCCCCGGCAGGATCTCTGGAAACACCATATATTTT.

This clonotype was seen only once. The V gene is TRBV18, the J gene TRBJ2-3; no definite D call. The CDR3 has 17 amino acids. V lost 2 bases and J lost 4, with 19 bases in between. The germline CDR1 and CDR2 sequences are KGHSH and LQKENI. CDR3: CASSPRAKSLSPDTQYF. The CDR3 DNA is TGTGCCAGCTCACCAAGGGCTAAGTCCCTCTCCCCAGATACGCAGTATTTT.

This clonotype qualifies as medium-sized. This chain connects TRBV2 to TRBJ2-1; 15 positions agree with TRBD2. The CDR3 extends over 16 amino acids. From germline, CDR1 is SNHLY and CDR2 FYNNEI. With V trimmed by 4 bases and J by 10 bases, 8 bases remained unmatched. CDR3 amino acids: CASSAMGLAGGGEQFF. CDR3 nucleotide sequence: TGTGCCAGCAGTGCAATGGGACTAGCGGGGGGAGGGGAGCAGTTCTTC.

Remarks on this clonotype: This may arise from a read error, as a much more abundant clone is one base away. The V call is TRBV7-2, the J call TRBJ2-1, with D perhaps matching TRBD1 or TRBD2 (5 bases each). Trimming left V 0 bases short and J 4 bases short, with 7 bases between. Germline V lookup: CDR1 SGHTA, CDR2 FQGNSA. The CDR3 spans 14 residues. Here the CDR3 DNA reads TGTGCCAGCAGCTTAGCGGGGGAGTACAATGAGCAGTTCTTC. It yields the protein CASSLAGEYNEQFF.

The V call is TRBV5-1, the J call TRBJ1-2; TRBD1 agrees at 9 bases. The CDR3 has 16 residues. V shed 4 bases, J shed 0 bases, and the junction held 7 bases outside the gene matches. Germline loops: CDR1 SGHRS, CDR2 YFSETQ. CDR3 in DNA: TGCGCCAGCAGCCGGGGACAGGGTGCTGCTAACTATGGCTACACCTTC. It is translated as CASSRGQGAANYGYTF.

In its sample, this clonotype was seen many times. Written as DNA, the CDR3 is TGTGCCAGCAGCTTAGTTTTCGGTGCACTGAAGGGGGCCCAGTACTTC. Translated: CASSLVFGALKGAQYF. The rearrangement uses TRBV7-6 and TRBJ2-5, with D possibly matching TRBD1 (6 bases). The CDR3 covers 16 residues. CDR1 and CDR2 (germline): SGHVS, FNYEAQ. Trimming took off 1 base at V and 9 bases at J, with 21 bases between the two ends.

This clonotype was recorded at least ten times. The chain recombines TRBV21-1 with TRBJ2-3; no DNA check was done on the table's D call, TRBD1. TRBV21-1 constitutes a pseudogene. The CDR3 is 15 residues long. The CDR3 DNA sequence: TGTGCCAGCAGCACGCCGACAGGGGAGGCAGATACGCAGTATTTT. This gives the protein CASSTPTGEADTQYF.